This TCR beta chain was observed in a study of blood T cell repertoires in COVID-19. Study information: The study drew acute and convalescent COVID-19 samples from the United States, Italy and Spain. From T cells, B-cell-depleted T cells, or PBMCs came the material, which was cDNA or gDNA.

Source study methods: Estimation of nucleated cell counts was performed using reference gene primer amplification. Clones were sequenced by immunoSEQ multiplex PCR, and TCRdb holds only the in-frame ones, with some missing. V and J calls and clone size are those listed in that table; D and trimming were worked out from the DNA. The sample shows about 90,000 clones, approximately 86% of them seen only once. The table lists this clone with a few counts. Germline-derived CDR1 and CDR2 are MGHRA and YSYEKL. Deletions cut 6 bases from V and 0 bases from J, with 12 bases between. The CDR3 length is 14 residues.

The rearrangement joins TRBV4-1 to TRBJ2-7; D possibly corresponds to TRBD1 (6 bases). This receptor was identified in a man at least 80 years old with acute or convalescent COVID-19. Source material: peripheral blood. In nucleotides, the CDR3 is TGCGCCAGCAGGAATCAGGGGCACTCCTACGAGCAGTACTTC. Its translation: CASRNQGHSYEQYF.